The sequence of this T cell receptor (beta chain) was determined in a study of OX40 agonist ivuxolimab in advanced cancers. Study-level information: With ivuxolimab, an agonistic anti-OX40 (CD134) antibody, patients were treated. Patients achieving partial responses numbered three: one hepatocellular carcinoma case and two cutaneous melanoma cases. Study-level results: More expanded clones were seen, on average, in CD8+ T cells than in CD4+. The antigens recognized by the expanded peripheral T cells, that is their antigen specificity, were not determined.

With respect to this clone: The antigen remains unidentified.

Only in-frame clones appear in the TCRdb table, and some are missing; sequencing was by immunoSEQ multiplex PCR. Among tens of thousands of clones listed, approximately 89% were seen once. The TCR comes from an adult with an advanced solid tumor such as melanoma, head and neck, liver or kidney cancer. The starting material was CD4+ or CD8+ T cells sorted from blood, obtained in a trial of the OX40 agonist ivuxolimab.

CDR3: CASSADSGLLAKNIQYF. For the CDR3, the DNA is TGTGCCAGCAGCGCTGACAGCGGGCTACTAGCCAAAAACATTCAGTACTTC. The gene calls are TRBV9 and TRBJ2-4; D is perhaps TRBD2 (6 bases). Germline CDR1 reads SGDLS; CDR2 reads YYNGEE. Trimming left V 3 bases short and J 0 bases short, with 16 bases between. The CDR3 extends over 17 amino acids.